These 28 T cell receptor beta chains share one sample of origin, sequenced in a study of blood T cell repertoires in COVID-19. Produced via immunoSEQ multiplex PCR; TCRdb's table is partial and in-frame only. The repertoire holds about 200,000 clones, with about four fifths as singletons. The sequenced material came from peripheral blood. These receptors were collected from a woman aged 70-85 years with active or convalescent COVID-19.

The chain joins TRBV5-4 to TRBJ2-1; D is perhaps TRBD2 (6 bases). Germline V CDR1 and CDR2: SGHNT, YYREEE (reference sequence). The ends were cut back, 7 bases at V and 2 bases at J, with 19 bases in the middle. CDR3 length equals 16 residues. The CDR3 loop is CASSSRGAEAYNEQFF. The CDR3 DNA is TGTGCCAGCTCTTCGCGGGGAGCGGAGGCCTACAATGAGCAGTTCTTC.

This chain uses TRBV5-4 with TRBJ2-5; D ambiguous. CDR1 is SGHNT and CDR2 is YYREEE in the germline V gene (reference sequence). The germline V and J ends were trimmed by 0 bases and 1 base, with 7 bases remaining between them. CDR3 length equals 14 residues. The CDR3 reads CASSLGRLQETQYF. CDR3 DNA sequence: TGTGCCAGCAGCTTGGGGCGGCTCCAAGAGACCCAGTACTTC.

This chain joins TRBV30 and TRBJ1-5; D is unclear. Germline V gives CDR1 GTSNPN, CDR2 SVGIG (reference sequence). Trimming left V 0 bases short and J 4 bases short, with 13 bases between. This CDR3 spans 15 amino acids. The CDR3 nucleotides read TGTGCCTGGAGTGTACAGTGGGCGTCGAATCAGCCCCAGCATTTT. It yields the protein CAWSVQWASNQPQHF.

The J gene is TRBJ2-7, the V gene TRBV7-2; TRBD2 aligns across 8 bases. The V segment lost 0 bases and the J segment 3 bases; nucleotides outside the gene matches: 7. CDR1 and CDR2 from the germline V gene are SGHTA and FQGNSA. CDR3 size: 16 residues. This chain's CDR3 is CASSLASGLGVYEQYF. CDR3 nucleotide sequence: TGTGCCAGCAGCTTAGCGTCGGGACTAGGGGTCTACGAGCAGTACTTC.

The J gene is TRBJ2-7, the V gene TRBV18; TRBD1 aligns across 9 bases. Per germline, CDR1 KGHSH and CDR2 LQKENI. The CDR3 has 15 amino acids. The V gene end was trimmed by 3 bases and the J gene end by 2 bases; junction bases not matched to a gene: 5. In nucleotides, the CDR3 is TGTGCCAGCTCACCCGGACAGGGGCCGGCCTACGAGCAGTACTTC. Encoded protein: CASSPGQGPAYEQYF.

By its share, this clone is medium-sized. The chain carries TRBV15 and TRBJ2-3; 8 nucleotides match TRBD1. V dropped 4 bases and J dropped 4; count of bases not matched to a gene: 7. CDR3 length: 15 residues. CDR1 LNHNV and CDR2 YYDKDF come from the germline V gene (reference sequence). The CDR3 DNA reads as TGTGCCACCAGCATACAGGGGGGAGGCGCAGATACGCAGTATTTT. Translating gives CATSIQGGGADTQYF.

The J gene is TRBJ1-6, the V gene TRBV28, with 8 bases matching TRBD1. J lost 7 bases, V lost 4 bases, and 6 bases had no gene match. Germline CDR1 is MDHEN and CDR2 is SYDVKM. This CDR3 has 15 amino acids. The CDR3 protein is CASSYRDRSNSPLHF. The CDR3 DNA is TGTGCCAGCAGTTACCGGGACAGGTCCAATTCACCCCTCCACTTT.

The rearrangement joins TRBV18 to TRBJ2-2, with a weak D call TRBD1 (6 bases). The CDR3 loop spans 14 amino acids. Trimming shortened V by 10 bases and J by 6 bases, and 18 bases separated the two germline ends. CDR1 is KGHSH and CDR2 is LQKENI in the germline V gene. The DNA for the CDR3 is TGTGCCACCTCCCTACAGGGAATAGCCGGGGAGCTGTTTTTT. Protein sequence: CATSLQGIAGELFF.

The chain recombines TRBV18 with TRBJ1-4, with 8 bases that match TRBD1. The germline V gene has CDR1 KGHSH and CDR2 LQKENI. V shed 3 bases and J 4 bases; nucleotides not matched to a gene: 4. The CDR3 covers 15 residues. Here the CDR3 DNA reads TGTGCCAGCTCACCCGGGACAGGCTATAATGAAAAACTGTTTTTT. It specifies CASSPGTGYNEKLFF.

CDR3: CASSQEAGSRRNEQFF. Here the CDR3 DNA reads TGTGCCAGCAGCCAAGAGGCAGGGTCCCGTCGCAATGAGCAGTTCTTC. This chain connects TRBV4-2 to TRBJ2-1; TRBD1 might be the D (5 bases). The germline V gene encodes CDR1 LGHNA and CDR2 YNFKEQ. The V and J ends lost 0 bases and 6 bases respectively, with 15 bases between them. The CDR3 has 16 residues.

The chain is built from TRBV2 and TRBJ2-2; D remains unclear. The CDR3 sequence is 15 residues long. The V end was cut by 3 bases, the J end by 4 bases, with 12 bases between. Germline V gene lookup returns CDR1 SNHLY and CDR2 FYNNEI. The CDR3 loop is CASSDQALVTGELFF. The CDR3 DNA reads as TGTGCCAGCAGTGATCAAGCGTTGGTCACCGGGGAGCTGTTTTTT.

This clone was seen just once. V and J are TRBV3-1 (or the pseudogene TRBV3-2) and TRBJ1-5, with 9 bases fitting TRBD1. There are 16 residues in the CDR3. The trim removed 1 base at V and 2 bases at J, leaving 3 bases unmatched. Germline values: CDR1 LGHDT, CDR2 YNNKEL (reference sequence). The CDR3 coding sequence is TGTGCCAGCAGCCAAGGGACAGGGGTGGGCAATCAGCCCCAGCATTTT. Residues: CASSQGTGVGNQPQHF.

V is TRBV7-2 and J is TRBJ2-3, with unresolved D. Per the germline V gene, CDR1 is SGHTA and CDR2 is FQGNSA. This CDR3 contains 14 residues. V was cut by 3 bases and J by 7 bases, with 14 bases left in between. Here the CDR3 DNA reads TGTGCCAGCAGCTTCCTCACCCCCGCGCATACGCAGTATTTT. As protein: CASSFLTPAHTQYF.

The chain has TRBV5-1 and TRBJ2-1, with 11 bases matching TRBD2. CDR1 and CDR2 from the germline V gene are SGHRS and YFSETQ. V shed 1 base, J shed 7 bases, and the junction held 10 bases outside the gene matches. The CDR3 is 17 residues long. CDR3 region: CASSLLSSGRAQNEQFF. The DNA for the CDR3 is TGCGCCAGCAGCTTGTTGAGTAGCGGGAGGGCCCAAAATGAGCAGTTCTTC.

The chain carries TRBV28 and TRBJ1-2; 7 nucleotides match TRBD1. CDR1 is MDHEN and CDR2 is SYDVKM in the germline V gene. J lost 4 bases, V lost 10 bases, and 9 bases had no gene match. CDR3 size: 13 residues. The chain's CDR3 is CATLDRSPYGYTF. The CDR3 coding sequence is TGTGCCACCTTGGACAGGTCCCCCTATGGCTACACCTTC.

J is TRBJ2-7 and V is TRBV19, with 11 bases fitting TRBD1. The CDR3 extends over 14 amino acids. CDR1 and CDR2 (germline): LNHDA, SQIVND (reference sequence). The V gene end was trimmed by 5 bases and the J gene end by 7 bases; junction bases not matched to a gene: 7. CDR3: CASSPGTGGSEQYF. CDR3 DNA sequence: TGTGCCAGTAGTCCGGGGACAGGGGGAAGTGAGCAGTACTTC.

The chain is built from TRBV7-9 and TRBJ1-1; tentatively, D is TRBD1 (6 bases). CDR3 length: 15 amino acids. Trimming took off 5 bases at V and 1 base at J, with 14 bases between the two ends. Germline lookup yields CDR1 SEHNR and CDR2 FQNEAQ (reference sequence). For the CDR3, the DNA is TGTGCCAGCAGCCCTAGTGGGGGCAGGAACACTGAAGCTTTCTTT. Protein: CASSPSGGRNTEAFF.

V is TRBV5-1 and J is TRBJ2-1; 12 bases fit TRBD2. Germline assignment: CDR1 SGHRS and CDR2 YFSETQ. CDR3 size: 18 residues. The J segment lost 7 bases and the V segment lost 0 bases, leaving 11 bases of the junction unmatched. In nucleotides, the CDR3 is TGCGCCAGCAGCTTGGCCGTCGTGGCTAGCGGGAGGGCGAATGAGCAGTTCTTC. Protein product: CASSLAVVASGRANEQFF.

The chain links TRBV3-1 (or the pseudogene TRBV3-2) to TRBJ1-3; 8 bases are shared with TRBD1. The CDR3 covers 16 residues. Unmatched junction bases numbered 6, after V lost 5 bases and J lost 0 bases. Germline lookup yields CDR1 LGHDT and CDR2 YNNKEL (reference sequence). The chain's CDR3 is CASSFPGTGSGNTIYF. For the CDR3, the DNA is TGTGCCAGCAGCTTCCCCGGGACAGGCTCTGGAAACACCATATATTTT.

The V gene is TRBV4-1, the J gene TRBJ2-3; 8 bases are shared with TRBD2. V gave up 3 bases and J gave up 3 bases; unmatched junction bases: 20. The CDR3 is 20 residues long. Germline CDR1 reads MGHRA; CDR2 reads YSYEKL. CDR3 sequence (DNA): TGCGCCAGCAGCCAGGAACCCGGGTTCGGGAGGGCCGTGAAGACAGATACGCAGTATTTT. Its protein product is CASSQEPGFGRAVKTDTQYF.

The chain combines TRBV5-1 with TRBJ2-5; unclear D gene. Trimming pared 0 bases from V and 3 bases from J, leaving 12 bases between. The CDR3 spans 15 residues. Germline lookup yields CDR1 SGHRS and CDR2 YFSETQ. CDR3: CASSLAVGNKETQYF. As DNA, the CDR3 is TGCGCCAGCAGCTTGGCCGTGGGCAATAAAGAGACCCAGTACTTC. The full variable domain, in which reference TRBV5-1 and TRBJ2-5 provide the parts outside the CDR3, is KAGVTQTPRYLIKTRGQQVTLSCSPISGHRSVSWYQQTPGQGLQFLFEYFSETQRNKGNFPGRFSGRQFSNSRSEMNVSTLELGDSALYLCASSLAVGNKETQYFGPGTRLLVL.

The gene calls are TRBV4-1 and TRBJ1-1; tentative D call: TRBD1 (6 bases). In germline, CDR1 is MGHRA, CDR2 YSYEKL. The CDR3 loop spans 13 amino acids. Trimming shortened V by 1 base and J by 7 bases, and 10 bases separated the two germline ends. The CDR3 loop is CASSQVRTDEAFF. The CDR3, as DNA: TGCGCCAGCAGCCAAGTTCGGACAGATGAAGCTTTCTTT.

J is TRBJ2-2 and V is TRBV5-1; weak D call: TRBD2 (6 bases). The CDR3 has 14 residues. Germline V lookup: CDR1 SGHRS, CDR2 YFSETQ. Trimming removed 6 bases at V and 3 bases at J, with 12 bases between. The CDR3 protein is CASKGGTDTGELFF. The CDR3 coding sequence is TGCGCCAGCAAAGGAGGGACGGACACCGGGGAGCTGTTTTTT. The full variable domain, its missing parts supplied by reference TRBV5-1 and TRBJ2-2, is KAGVTQTPRYLIKTRGQQVTLSCSPISGHRSVSWYQQTPGQGLQFLFEYFSETQRNKGNFPGRFSGRQFSNSRSEMNVSTLELGDSALYLCASKGGTDTGELFFGEGSRLTVL.

The CDR3 sequence is CSAARSGRGTDTQYF. In nucleotides, the CDR3 is TGCAGCGCTGCCCGCAGCGGGAGGGGCACAGATACGCAGTATTTT. The chain recombines TRBV29-1 with TRBJ2-3, with 10 bases identical to TRBD2. The CDR3 runs 15 residues. Germline V gene data show CDR1 as SQVTM and CDR2 as ANQGSEA. Trimming removed 7 bases from V and 1 base from J; junction bases left unmatched: 8.

This sequence joins TRBV2 and TRBJ2-3, with 10 bases that match TRBD1. Germline CDR1 and CDR2: SNHLY and FYNNEI. Trimming took 6 bases from V and 0 from J; bases not matched to a gene: 3. The CDR3 extends over 15 amino acids. The CDR3 protein is CASSDRGLSTDTQYF. The CDR3 DNA reads TGTGCCAGCAGCGACAGGGGGCTGAGCACAGATACGCAGTATTTT.

The genes are TRBV19 and TRBJ1-1, with D unclear. CDR1 and CDR2 (germline): LNHDA, SQIVND (reference sequence). V was clipped by 3 bases and J by 4 bases, with 15 bases between them. This CDR3 region has 15 residues. In nucleotides, the CDR3 is TGTGCCAGTAGTATTAGGGAGTTGGGGAGCACTGAAGCTTTCTTT. It is translated as CASSIRELGSTEAFF.

This clone was counted only a few times. J is TRBJ1-6 and V is TRBV7-3; no clear D. The ends were cut back, 0 bases at V and 7 bases at J, with 7 bases in the middle. Germline lookup yields CDR1 SGHTA and CDR2 FQGTGA. The CDR3 consists of 14 residues. For the CDR3, the DNA is TGTGCCAGCAGCTTAACCCCGAGCAATTCACCCCTCCACTTT. Translation: CASSLTPSNSPLHF.

The genes are TRBV6-5 and TRBJ1-4, with 9 bases that match TRBD1. The CDR3 runs to 15 residues. The V gene end was trimmed by 6 bases and the J gene end by 8 bases; junction bases not matched to a gene: 10. The germline V gene has CDR1 MNHEY and CDR2 SVGAGI. The CDR3, as DNA: TGTGCCAGCAGACAACAGGGGGCGGATCTAGAAAAACTGTTTTTT. As protein: CASRQQGADLEKLFF.